A selection of T cell receptor beta chains follows, all from one sample in a study of cytomegalovirus exposure and HLA in healthy donors. Sequencing was performed with immunoSEQ multiplex PCR; in TCRdb, only in-frame clones are kept and a portion is missing. The sample has fewer than 250,000 clones, about 80% seen once. The source material was PBMCs. These receptor sequences come from a man aged 35 to 55 in good health and CMV-seropositive. Both conserved end residues are part of each CDR3. Each record gives: clone size, J gene, V gene, CDR3 length, CDR3 protein. Expanded clones get a size class; other rows say once, few or many, or leave the size out.

abundance: NA
j_gene: TRBJ2-1
v_gene: TRBV4-1
len: 14
CDR3aa: CASSQSPTSGDQFF

abundance: NA
j_gene: TRBJ1-5
v_gene: TRBV30
len: 15
CDR3aa: CAWSVRGMGFGPQHF

abundance: NA
j_gene: TRBJ1-3
v_gene: TRBV29-1
len: 16
CDR3aa: CSVEDGTGGLENTIYF

abundance: NA
j_gene: TRBJ2-3
v_gene: TRBV7-8
len: 13
CDR3aa: CASSLELIDTQYF

abundance: NA
j_gene: TRBJ1-2
v_gene: TRBV19
len: 17
CDR3aa: CASSDTDRGIGNYGYTF

abundance: NA
j_gene: TRBJ1-4
v_gene: TRBV2
len: 12
CDR3aa: CASSERTEELFF

abundance: few
j_gene: TRBJ2-2
v_gene: TRBV13
len: 17
CDR3aa: CASSPPVGVAGAGELFF

abundance: NA
j_gene: TRBJ2-5
v_gene: TRBV7-2
len: 12
CDR3aa: CASTWAGETQYF

abundance: NA
j_gene: TRBJ2-1
v_gene: TRBV27
len: 15
CDR3aa: CASSIQAWSYNEQFF

abundance: NA
j_gene: TRBJ1-1
v_gene: TRBV19
len: 14
CDR3aa: CASMGQGVNTEAFF

abundance: NA
j_gene: TRBJ2-3
v_gene: TRBV11-3
len: 14
CDR3aa: CASSFERESDTQYF

abundance: NA
j_gene: TRBJ2-7
v_gene: TRBV5-1
len: 15
CDR3aa: CASSLERKASHEQYF

abundance: NA
j_gene: TRBJ2-7
v_gene: TRBV5-1
len: 15
CDR3aa: CASSFVAGVNYEQYF

abundance: few
j_gene: TRBJ1-2
v_gene: TRBV6-5
len: 15
CDR3aa: CASSRGTGVNYGYTF

abundance: NA
j_gene: TRBJ2-5
v_gene: TRBV5-5
len: 14
CDR3aa: CASSYSGGQETQYF

abundance: NA
j_gene: TRBJ2-1
v_gene: TRBV10-2
len: 15
CDR3aa: CASSEWQGANNEQFF

abundance: NA
j_gene: TRBJ1-1
v_gene: TRBV20-1
len: 10
CDR3aa: CSAGDSEAFF

abundance: few
j_gene: TRBJ1-1
v_gene: TRBV4-2
len: 15
CDR3aa: CASSQRTGAPTEAFF

abundance: NA
j_gene: TRBJ2-3
v_gene: TRBV7-9
len: 13
CDR3aa: CASSSGLPDTQYF

abundance: once
j_gene: TRBJ2-2
v_gene: TRBV7-9
len: 15
CDR3aa: CASSIRDSNTGELFF

abundance: NA
j_gene: TRBJ2-5
v_gene: TRBV14
len: 13
CDR3aa: CASSQDLQETQYF

abundance: NA
j_gene: TRBJ2-3
v_gene: TRBV15
len: 19
CDR3aa: CATSRDRLAGERSTDTQYF

abundance: once
j_gene: TRBJ2-1
v_gene: TRBV5-6
len: 18
CDR3aa: CASSFRRLARLEYNEQFF

abundance: NA
j_gene: TRBJ2-2
v_gene: TRBV6-6
len: 13
CDR3aa: CASRRRNTGELFF

abundance: NA
j_gene: TRBJ1-1
v_gene: TRBV6-4
len: 13
CDR3aa: CASSETGRTEAFF

abundance: NA
j_gene: TRBJ1-1
v_gene: TRBV9
len: 15
CDR3aa: CASSVVLDRVTEAFF

abundance: NA
j_gene: TRBJ1-2
v_gene: TRBV2
len: 16
CDR3aa: CASSEFRQGGEERYTF

abundance: NA
j_gene: TRBJ2-3
v_gene: TRBV27
len: 13
CDR3aa: CASSSYRVDTQYF

abundance: few
j_gene: TRBJ2-5
v_gene: TRBV27
len: 15
CDR3aa: CASSTGQGVRETQYF

abundance: once
j_gene: TRBJ2-1
v_gene: TRBV27
len: 17
CDR3aa: CASSLLGLPGAYNEQFF

abundance: NA
j_gene: TRBJ2-7
v_gene: TRBV5-6
len: 14
CDR3aa: CASSLGQIPYEQYF

abundance: NA
j_gene: TRBJ1-3
v_gene: TRBV30
len: 15
CDR3aa: CAWSVAGTTRNTIYF